The 20 T cell receptor beta chains in this list originate from one sample, sequenced in a study of blood T cell repertoires in COVID-19. Profiled with immunoSEQ multiplex PCR; TCRdb holds only in-frame clones, not every one. The table has about 250,000 clones, about four fifths seen once. Sequenced input: PBMCs or T cells enriched from blood (not recorded which). The receptors originated from a man aged 40-49 years who had been exposed to COVID-19.

CDR3 bases: TGTGCCAGCAGCAAAGGAACAGGGGGCCTCACTGAAGCTTTCTTT. Protein product: CASSKGTGGLTEAFF. This chain connects TRBV7-9 to TRBJ1-1; 9 nucleotides match TRBD1. V gave up 5 bases and J gave up 4 bases; unmatched junction bases: 8. This CDR3 region has 15 residues. Germline V lookup: CDR1 SEHNR, CDR2 FQNEAQ (reference sequence).

J is TRBJ2-5 and V is TRBV14; D not certain. The CDR3 is 12 amino acids. Germline V CDR1 and CDR2: SGHDN, FVKESK. V was trimmed by 1 base and J by 4 bases, leaving 4 bases between them. This CDR3 is CASSQARETQYF. DNA of the CDR3: TGTGCCAGCAGCCAAGCTCGAGAGACCCAGTACTTC.

The chain recombines TRBV5-1 with TRBJ1-5, with 8 bases lining up with TRBD1. J gave up 7 bases and V 0 bases, and 3 bases lay outside the gene matches. Germline CDR1 reads SGHRS; CDR2 reads YFSETQ. The CDR3 loop spans 14 amino acids. As DNA, the CDR3 is TGCGCCAGCAGCTTGGACAGGGGGGGGCAGCCCCAGCATTTT. This gives the protein CASSLDRGGQPQHF.

This clone occurred once. The V gene is TRBV10-3, the J gene TRBJ1-5; TRBD1 is a possible D gene (5 bases). The germline CDR1 and CDR2 sequences are ENHRY and SYGVKD. There are 12 residues in the CDR3. With 10 bases removed from V and 5 bases from J, the gap between germline ends came to 12 bases. CDR3 DNA: TGTGCCAGCTCACAGGTTGATCAGCCCCAGCATTTT. Translated, it gives CASSQVDQPQHF.

CDR3 region: CASSPTPFIAGGDYNEQFF. The CDR3 DNA reads as TGTGCCAGCAGTCCGACCCCGTTCATAGCGGGGGGGGACTACAATGAGCAGTTCTTC. The V call is TRBV27, the J call TRBJ2-1; 11 bases are shared with TRBD2. Looked up from germline, CDR1 is MNHEY and CDR2 is SMNVEV (reference sequence). Losses at the gene ends were 5 bases for V and 3 bases for J; bases not matched to a gene: 15. CDR3 length: 19 amino acids.

The chain has TRBV12-2 and TRBJ2-7; TRBD2, the table's D call, was not compared with the DNA. TRBV12-2 is flagged as a pseudogene. The CDR3 extends over 16 amino acids. The chain's CDR3 is CASRLASSGLTYEQYF. The DNA for the CDR3 is TGTGCAAGTCGCTTGGCCTCTAGCGGGCTAACCTACGAGCAGTACTTC.

The chain uses TRBV30 and TRBJ2-2; D remains unclear. The germline V gene encodes CDR1 GTSNPN and CDR2 SVGIG (reference sequence). V was trimmed by 0 bases and J by 1 base, leaving 12 bases between them. CDR3 size: 16 residues. As DNA, the CDR3 is TGTGCCTGGAGTGTCTTTGCGAAAAGGAACACCGGGGAGCTGTTTTTT. Protein: CAWSVFAKRNTGELFF.

The chain employs TRBV28 and TRBJ1-1, with D hard to call. The CDR3 extends over 11 amino acids. Germline CDR1 is MDHEN and CDR2 is SYDVKM. V lost 7 bases and J lost 8, with 11 bases in between. The CDR3 bases are TGTGCCAGCAAGGTGGAGTTCGAAGCTTTCTTT. Translated, it gives CASKVEFEAFF.

The J gene is TRBJ1-6, the V gene TRBV5-1; D possibly corresponds to TRBD1 (5 bases). CDR1 SGHRS and CDR2 YFSETQ come from the germline V gene. The CDR3 is 14 amino acids. Trimming took off 0 bases at V and 15 bases at J, with 16 bases between the two ends. The CDR3 region has the DNA TGCGCCAGCAGCTTGGGGACAACGCAGGGTCGCCTCCACTTT. It translates to CASSLGTTQGRLHF.

This chain connects TRBV5-1 to TRBJ1-1, with a tentative D call TRBD1 (6 bases). Germline V gene lookup returns CDR1 SGHRS and CDR2 YFSETQ. Trimming cost V 4 bases and J 2 bases, with 12 bases left between them. The CDR3 covers 14 residues. The CDR3: CASSRWTENTEAFF. The CDR3 region has the DNA TGCGCCAGCAGCCGTTGGACAGAAAACACTGAAGCTTTCTTT.

This chain joins TRBV9 and TRBJ2-7; unclear D gene. V was shortened by 4 bases and J by 3 bases, with 14 bases between the two germline ends. The CDR3 is 14 amino acids. The germline V gene has CDR1 SGDLS and CDR2 YYNGEE. The CDR3, as DNA: TGTGCCAGCAGCCCAGGTGACCCATACTACGAGCAGTACTTC. It specifies CASSPGDPYYEQYF.

V and J are TRBV10-1 and TRBJ2-1, with a weak D call TRBD1 (6 bases). This CDR3 comprises 14 residues. Germline V gene lookup returns CDR1 WNHNN and CDR2 SYGVQD (reference sequence). V dropped 2 bases and J dropped 6 bases, with 11 bases sitting between them. CDR3 in amino acids: CASSETGRGNEQFF. CDR3 nucleotide sequence: TGCGCCAGCAGTGAGACTGGCAGGGGCAATGAGCAGTTCTTC.

The chain links TRBV19 to TRBJ2-2; tentatively, D is TRBD1 (6 bases). The V end was cut by 6 bases, the J end by 2 bases, with 22 bases between. The CDR3 is made up of 18 amino acids. CDR1 and CDR2 from the germline V gene are LNHDA and SQIVND (reference sequence). This CDR3 reads CASRHEPTGAYNTGELFF. The CDR3 bases are TGTGCCAGTAGACACGAACCGACAGGCGCCTACAACACCGGGGAGCTGTTTTTT.

The V and J genes are TRBV9 and TRBJ2-3; perhaps TRBD2 as D (6 bases). This CDR3 is built from 13 residues. V was cut by 5 bases and J by 4 bases, with 11 bases left in between. CDR1 and CDR2 from the germline V gene are SGDLS and YYNGEE. The CDR3 sequence is CASRPLASDTQYF. The CDR3 region has the DNA TGTGCCAGCAGGCCACTAGCTTCAGATACGCAGTATTTT.

The chain's CDR3 is CASSLLTREAPEAFF. The CDR3 DNA reads as TGTGCCAGCAGCCTCCTGACTAGGGAGGCCCCTGAAGCTTTCTTT. The J gene is TRBJ1-1, the V gene TRBV3-1 (or the pseudogene TRBV3-2); D is unclear. This CDR3 contains 15 residues. Trimming took off 4 bases at V and 6 bases at J, with 18 bases between the two ends. Germline lookup yields CDR1 LGHDT and CDR2 YNNKEL (reference sequence).

The chain is built from TRBV20-1 and TRBJ2-3; no clear D. Per germline, CDR1 DFQATT and CDR2 SNEGSKA (reference sequence). The V and J ends lost 6 bases and 2 bases respectively, with 6 bases between them. CDR3 size: 11 residues. CDR3 coding DNA: TGCAGTGCGCAGTCCACAGATACGCAGTATTTT. Translated: CSAQSTDTQYF.

This sequence joins TRBV7-2 and TRBJ2-3, with 8 bases matching TRBD2. The trim removed 5 bases at V and 2 bases at J, leaving 3 bases unmatched. The germline V gene encodes CDR1 SGHTA and CDR2 FQGNSA. CDR3 size: 14 residues. CDR3 sequence (DNA): TGTGCCAGCAGCGTTAGCGGGACCACAGATACGCAGTATTTT. This translates into CASSVSGTTDTQYF.

V usage is TRBV20-1 and J usage is TRBJ2-1; TRBD2 is a possible D gene (7 bases). V dropped 3 bases and J dropped 9 bases, with 18 bases sitting between them. CDR3 length: 14 residues. CDR1 is DFQATT, CDR2 SNEGSKA, per germline (reference sequence). The CDR3 reads CSASSKREGGEQFF. The CDR3 nucleotides read TGCAGTGCTAGTTCCAAGCGGGAAGGGGGTGAGCAGTTCTTC.

The chain joins TRBV13 to TRBJ1-2; maybe TRBD1 (5 bases). The V and J ends lost 5 bases and 4 bases respectively, with 11 bases between them. The CDR3 is 13 amino acids. Germline loops: CDR1 PRHDT, CDR2 FYEKMQ (reference sequence). As DNA, the CDR3 is TGTGCCAGCAGCCAGGAGGGGACCTATGGCTACACCTTC. Protein product: CASSQEGTYGYTF.

The chain couples TRBV6-2 or TRBV6-3 to TRBJ1-1, with D possibly being TRBD1 (5 bases). Germline values: CDR1 MNHEY, CDR2 SVGEGT. Trimming left V 5 bases short and J 5 bases short, with 12 bases between. This CDR3 has 13 amino acids. The CDR3 region has the DNA TGTGCCAGCAGTATGCAGGGAAGAACTGAAGCTTTCTTT. Translation gives CASSMQGRTEAFF.